This T cell receptor beta chain originates from a study of OX40 agonist ivuxolimab in advanced cancers. Regarding the research as a whole: Ivuxolimab was an agonistic, fully human IgG2 monoclonal antibody directed against OX40 (CD134), a costimulatory receptor. Intravenous ivuxolimab was administered to patients every 2 weeks at six dose levels: 0.01, 0.1, 0.3, 1.5, 3 and 10 mg/kg. Of the roughly 50 dose-escalation patients, hepatocellular carcinoma was present in about 20, melanoma in around 15, renal cell carcinoma in 9 and head and neck cancer in 9. In the dose-escalation cohort, 75% to 90% of patients were male, and the mean age was roughly 56 years with a range of 23 to 79. Patients were allowed to have had prior anti-PD-1, anti-PD-L1 or anti-CTLA-4 therapy, and 40% of the dose-escalation patients had previously received checkpoint inhibitors. Three dose-escalation patients achieved partial responses, one with hepatocellular carcinoma and two with cutaneous melanoma. Peripheral TCRbeta sequencing aimed to test whether ivuxolimab altered TCR sequence diversity and caused clonal T-cell expansion. The paper reports the monotherapy dose-escalation portion (N of about 56 patients) of the phase I ivuxolimab trial.

General study outcomes and caveats: After ivuxolimab, expanded clones were on average more numerous among CD8+ T cells than among CD4+ T cells. In the 0.1-3.0 mg/kg groups, partial responders were among the patients with the lowest normalized peripheral clonal expansion, particularly in CD8+ T cells. Low levels of normalized T-cell clonal expansion were also seen in some patients who did not respond. At doses from 0.1 to 3.0 mg/kg, clonal expansion was seen in both CD4+ and CD8+ blood T cells between baseline and week 6. The antigen specificity of the peripheral T cells that underwent clonal expansion was not determined.

For sequencing of the TCRbeta CDR3 region, genomic DNA was extracted from the sorted cells. TCRbeta CDR3 regions were sequenced using the immunoSEQ Assay. The immuneACCESS repertoire file appears here via TCRdb, limited to in-frame rearrangements. These files lack a portion of the clones; in checked studies, under half of the deficit traces to unresolved V genes, and the cause of the others is not known. The sample table lists 90,000 to 150,000 clones, around 87% of them with a count of one. Approximately 0.55% of the sample comes from the top ten. The trial excluded patients who had a history of autoimmune disease or who were on systemic immunosuppression. Peripheral blood for TCR sequencing was drawn from every dose cohort at baseline, at cycle 4 day 1 and at cycle 7 day 1. Samples came from an open-label, multicenter, first-in-human phase I dose-escalation trial of ivuxolimab. Adults with locally advanced or metastatic melanoma, renal cell, hepatocellular, or head and neck squamous cell carcinoma were enrolled in the trial. Before TCR sequencing, CD4+ T cells and CD8+ T cells were sorted from peripheral blood as separate populations.

V is cut by 5 bases and J by 1 base, and the space between the germline ends is 21 bases. CDR1 and CDR2, looked up from the germline V gene, are SGHTA and FQGNSA. The CDR3 measures 17 amino acids from cysteine to phenylalanine. The DNA shown is the 51-base CDR3, in frame from base 1. This clone was detected once. Its antigen is currently not known. Base quality data are lacking; no much larger clone is found one base away. Recombination linked TRBV7-2 to TRBJ2-7; the D gene is possibly TRBD1 or TRBD2, with 6 bases matching each. This TCR was sampled from an adult with an advanced solid tumor such as melanoma, head and neck, liver or kidney cancer. The sample in question was CD4+ or CD8+ T cells sorted from blood, obtained in a trial of the OX40 agonist ivuxolimab. The CDR3 loop reads CASSANSWGAASYEQYF. The base sequence is TGTGCCAGCAGCGCCAATAGTTGGGGGGCGGCTTCCTACGAGCAGTACTTC. Joined to the reference TRBV7-2 and TRBJ2-7 proteins, this CDR3 gives the full variable domain: GAGVSQSPSNKVTEKGKDVELRCDPISGHTALYWYRQSLGQGLEFLIYFQGNSAPDKSGLPSDRFSAERTGGSVSTLTIQRTQQEDSAVYLCASSANSWGAASYEQYFGPGTRLTVT.